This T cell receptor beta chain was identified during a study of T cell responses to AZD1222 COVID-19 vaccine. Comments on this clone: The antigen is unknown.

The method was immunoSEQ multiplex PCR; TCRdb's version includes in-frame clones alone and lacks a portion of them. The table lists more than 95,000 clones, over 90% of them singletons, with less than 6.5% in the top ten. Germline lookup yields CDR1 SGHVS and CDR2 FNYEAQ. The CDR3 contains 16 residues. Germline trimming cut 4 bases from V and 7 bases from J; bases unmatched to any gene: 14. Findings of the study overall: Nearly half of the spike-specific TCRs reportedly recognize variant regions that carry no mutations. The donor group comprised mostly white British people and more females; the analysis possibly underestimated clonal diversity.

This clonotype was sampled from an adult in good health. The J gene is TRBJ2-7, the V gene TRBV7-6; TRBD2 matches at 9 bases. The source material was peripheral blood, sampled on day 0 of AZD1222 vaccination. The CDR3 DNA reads TGTGCCAGCAGCTCCGGACCGGGACTAGCAATGGAGGAGCAGTACTTC. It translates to CASSSGPGLAMEEQYF.